This entry is about one T cell receptor (beta chain). The assay was immunoSEQ multiplex PCR, and TCRdb's table has in-frame clones only and misses some. The sample consists of 270,000 or so clones, roughly 89% of them appearing once. The CDR3 extends over 14 amino acids. Germline loops: CDR1 MNHEY, CDR2 SVGAGI. V dropped 6 bases and J dropped 4; count of bases not matched to a gene: 7. The record originates from a study of blood T cell repertoires in COVID-19. Study-level background: Both acute and convalescent COVID-19 samples were obtained from the United States, Italy and Spain.

The sequencing sample was made of peripheral blood. The chain employs TRBV6-5 and TRBJ2-7; TRBD2 matches at 9 bases. This TCR derives from a man aged 35 to 55 with acute or convalescent COVID-19. The CDR3 DNA reads TGTGCCAGCAGCAAGCGGGGGGTCGAATACGAGCAGTACTTC. Its protein is CASSKRGVEYEQYF.